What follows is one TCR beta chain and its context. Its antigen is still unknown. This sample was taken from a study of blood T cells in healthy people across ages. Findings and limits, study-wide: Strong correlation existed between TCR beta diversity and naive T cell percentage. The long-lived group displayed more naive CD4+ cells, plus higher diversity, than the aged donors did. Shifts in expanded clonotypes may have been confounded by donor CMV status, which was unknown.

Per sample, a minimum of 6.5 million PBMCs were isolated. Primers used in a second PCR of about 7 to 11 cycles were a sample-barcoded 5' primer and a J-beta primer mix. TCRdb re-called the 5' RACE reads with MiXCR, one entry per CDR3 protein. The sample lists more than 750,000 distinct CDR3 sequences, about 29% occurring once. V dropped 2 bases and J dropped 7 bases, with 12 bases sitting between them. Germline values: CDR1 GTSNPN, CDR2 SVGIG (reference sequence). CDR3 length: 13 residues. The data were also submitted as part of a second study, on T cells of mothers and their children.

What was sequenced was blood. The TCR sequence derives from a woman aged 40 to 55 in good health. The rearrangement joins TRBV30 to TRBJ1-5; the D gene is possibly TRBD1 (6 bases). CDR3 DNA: TGTGCCTGGAGTAGAGCAGGGGAACAGCCCCAGCATTTT. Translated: CAWSRAGEQPQHF.